One and the same sample provided the 25 T cell receptor beta chains below, sequenced in a study of T cell changes during pregnancy in multiple sclerosis. Some clones are missing from TCRdb's copy, which holds only in-frame ones; the method was immunoSEQ multiplex PCR. Of about 67,000 clones listed, 91% are singletons. This specimen consisted of peripheral blood, obtained in the first trimester of pregnancy. The receptors stem from a female donor with multiple sclerosis, enrolled in a pregnancy study.

V and J are TRBV5-4 and TRBJ2-1, with 7 bases aligning to TRBD2. V shed 0 bases, J shed 10 bases, and the junction held 7 bases outside the gene matches. The CDR3 consists of 14 residues. Germline CDR1 is SGHNT and CDR2 is YYREEE (reference sequence). This chain's CDR3 is CASSLGALAEEQFF. The CDR3 DNA follows: TGTGCCAGCAGCTTGGGGGCTCTAGCGGAGGAGCAGTTCTTC. Using reference TRBV5-4 and TRBJ2-1 for the parts outside the CDR3, the full variable domain is ETGVTQSPTHLIKTRGQQVTLRCSSQSGHNTVSWYQQALGQGPQFIFQYYREEENGRGNFPPRFSGLQFPNYSSELNVNALELDDSALYLCASSLGALAEEQFFGPGTRLTVL.

V gene TRBV7-9 combines with J gene TRBJ2-7; 8 bases match TRBD2. The V gene's germline CDR1 is SEHNR and CDR2 FQNEAQ (reference sequence). This CDR3 comprises 13 residues. Trimming at V came to 8 bases and at J to 2 bases, leaving 5 bases not matched to a gene. CDR3: CASVAGGPYEQYF. The CDR3 nucleotides read TGTGCCAGCGTGGCGGGAGGCCCCTACGAGCAGTACTTC.

The chain employs TRBV27 and TRBJ2-7, with 8 bases lining up with TRBD2. With V trimmed by 5 bases and J by 3 bases, 9 bases remained unmatched. CDR3 length: 15 residues. Germline V CDR1 and CDR2: MNHEY, SMNVEV (reference sequence). CDR3 sequence reads: CASSRGAGEVYEQYF. The CDR3 DNA follows: TGTGCCAGCAGTCGGGGAGCGGGAGAGGTCTACGAGCAGTACTTC.

This chain links TRBV19 with TRBJ2-2; 7 bases align to TRBD1. Germline V gives CDR1 LNHDA, CDR2 SQIVND (reference sequence). The V and J ends lost 5 bases and 6 bases, in that order; junction bases with no gene match: 3. CDR3 length: 13 residues. CDR3 nucleotide sequence: TGTGCCAGTAGTGAACAGGGGTCCGGGGAGCTGTTTTTT. It translates to CASSEQGSGELFF.

The J gene is TRBJ1-1, the V gene TRBV2; D is perhaps TRBD1 (6 bases). This CDR3 spans 13 amino acids. V lost 9 bases, J lost 3 bases, and 14 bases lay in between. Per germline, CDR1 SNHLY and CDR2 FYNNEI. CDR3 loop: CASNRDTDTEAFF. The CDR3 DNA sequence: TGTGCCAGTAACAGGGACACGGACACTGAAGCTTTCTTT.

The chain recombines TRBV28 with TRBJ1-3; D possibly corresponds to TRBD1 (5 bases). Looked up from germline, CDR1 is MDHEN and CDR2 is SYDVKM. V gave up 8 bases and J gave up 9 bases, with 20 bases separating them. The CDR3 sequence is 14 residues long. CDR3 sequence: CASAWGDPGGTIYF. CDR3 nucleotides: TGTGCCAGCGCCTGGGGGGACCCCGGGGGCACCATATATTTT.

This clone was counted once. For the CDR3, the DNA is TGTGCCAGCAGTTTTCAGGGGACTAGCGTTTACAATGAGCAGTTCTTC. Translating it yields CASSFQGTSVYNEQFF. V and J are TRBV27 and TRBJ2-1; 10 bases agree with TRBD2. This CDR3 has 16 residues. Germline V gene sequence: CDR1 MNHEY, CDR2 SMNVEV (reference sequence). J was trimmed by 4 bases and V by 3 bases; bases with no gene match: 6.

The chain joins TRBV6-1 to TRBJ1-5; no reliable D call. The CDR3 covers 13 residues. From germline, CDR1 is MNHNS and CDR2 SASEGT. V lost 6 bases and J 6 bases, leaving 12 bases between the germline ends. CDR3 nucleotide sequence: TGTGCCAGCAGCCCTGCGGGTGGTCAGCCCCAGCATTTT. This codes for CASSPAGGQPQHF.

The rearrangement uses TRBV5-1 and TRBJ1-3; 7 bases match TRBD1. The CDR3 runs to 13 residues. V lost 4 bases and J lost 16; bases outside the gene matches: 14. Germline V gene sequence: CDR1 SGHRS, CDR2 YFSETQ. The CDR3 here is CASSPETWDSPYF. DNA for the CDR3: TGCGCCAGCAGCCCCGAGACCTGGGACAGCCCTTATTTT.

The chain couples TRBV27 to TRBJ2-7; TRBD1 matches at 7 bases. Germline assignment: CDR1 MNHEY and CDR2 SMNVEV (reference sequence). The CDR3 is made up of 12 amino acids. Unmatched junction bases numbered 4, after V lost 5 bases and J lost 6 bases. In DNA form, the CDR3 reads TGTGCCAGCAGTCAAGACAGGGTCGAGCAGTACTTC. Translated, it gives CASSQDRVEQYF.

The chain links TRBV6-1 to TRBJ2-7; 9 bases agree with TRBD1. This CDR3 spans 15 amino acids. J lost 2 bases, V lost 4 bases, and 6 bases had no gene match. Germline lookup yields CDR1 MNHNS and CDR2 SASEGT. This CDR3 is CASSGRTGDTYEQYF. The CDR3 DNA sequence: TGTGCCAGCAGTGGAAGGACAGGGGATACCTACGAGCAGTACTTC.

The chain carries TRBV7-2 and TRBJ2-2; a possible D gene is TRBD1 (6 bases). The germline gives CDR1 SGHTA, CDR2 FQGNSA. Trimming took 5 bases from V and 5 from J, leaving 18 bases between them. This CDR3 comprises 16 residues. In DNA, the CDR3 is TGTGCCAGCAGCCGAGAACAGGGTGTTTTAACCGGGGAGCTGTTTTTT. This sequence encodes CASSREQGVLTGELFF.

The chain uses TRBV9 and TRBJ2-2; TRBD2 is a possible D gene (6 bases). The CDR3 covers 14 residues. Germline V gene lookup returns CDR1 SGDLS and CDR2 YYNGEE. V lost 5 bases and J lost 4, with 12 bases in between. CDR3 protein: CASRGGPLTGELFF. The CDR3 DNA reads TGTGCCAGCAGGGGGGGACCTCTCACCGGGGAGCTGTTTTTT.

The chain employs TRBV5-4 and TRBJ2-7, with 8 bases lining up with TRBD1. The germline gives CDR1 SGHNT, CDR2 YYREEE (reference sequence). V lost 1 base and J lost 7; bases outside the gene matches: 10. The CDR3 covers 15 residues. CDR3 protein: CASSLRGTGTPEQYF. The CDR3 DNA reads as TGTGCCAGCAGCTTGCGGGGGACAGGCACACCAGAGCAGTACTTC.

The chain joins TRBV5-4 to TRBJ2-3; 9 bases map to TRBD2. This CDR3 has 16 residues. The germline V gene encodes CDR1 SGHNT and CDR2 YYREEE (reference sequence). With 2 bases clipped from V and 3 bases from J, the junction kept 7 bases outside the gene matches. Here the CDR3 DNA reads TGTGCCAGCAGCTTCCCCGGCGGGAGGGGAACAGATACGCAGTATTTT. This gives the protein CASSFPGGRGTDTQYF.

The J gene is TRBJ1-2, the V gene TRBV14; D possibly corresponds to TRBD1 (5 bases). Germline CDR1 and CDR2: SGHDN and FVKESK. Trimming cost V 1 base and J 7 bases, with 22 bases left between them. The CDR3 has 17 residues. The CDR3 sequence is CASSQVFVGGDKGGYTF. The CDR3 DNA follows: TGTGCCAGCAGCCAAGTGTTTGTTGGAGGGGATAAGGGTGGCTACACCTTC.

The V gene is TRBV27, the J gene TRBJ2-6; tentatively, D is TRBD1 (5 bases). V was pared by 6 bases and J by 2 bases, with 17 bases between. Germline V CDR1 and CDR2: MNHEY, SMNVEV (reference sequence). The CDR3 is made up of 17 amino acids. CDR3 bases: TGTGCCAGCAGCAATCGGCCGAGCAGGGCTGGGGCCAACGTCCTGACTTTC. Translation: CASSNRPSRAGANVLTF.

This rearrangement joins TRBV9 to TRBJ2-2; 9 bases map to TRBD1. This CDR3 spans 17 amino acids. Germline V lookup: CDR1 SGDLS, CDR2 YYNGEE. The junction had 8 bases not matched to a gene; V was cut back by 3 bases and J by 2 bases. CDR3 DNA: TGTGCCAGCAGCGCCTCCGGGACAGGGATCAACACCGGGGAGCTGTTTTTT. Protein sequence: CASSASGTGINTGELFF.

V usage is TRBV9 and J usage is TRBJ2-1; TRBD2 might be the D (5 bases). Germline values: CDR1 SGDLS, CDR2 YYNGEE. Trimming left V 3 bases short and J 9 bases short, with 13 bases between. The CDR3 runs 13 residues. The CDR3 bases are TGTGCCAGCAGCGGGGAGCTTAAGGGTGAGCAGTTCTTC. This sequence encodes CASSGELKGEQFF.

J is TRBJ2-1 and V is TRBV9, with 9 nucleotides matching TRBD2. The CDR3 runs 16 residues. With V trimmed by 7 bases and J by 3 bases, 11 bases remained unmatched. Germline V gene data show CDR1 as SGDLS and CDR2 as YYNGEE. For the CDR3, the DNA is TGTGCCAGCTCCTCCGGGACTAGCCACTTCTACAATGAGCAGTTCTTC. Amino acids: CASSSGTSHFYNEQFF.

Only one count was recorded for this clone. The chain is built from TRBV6-4 and TRBJ2-1; TRBD2 agrees at 11 bases. V shed 2 bases, J shed 3 bases, and the junction held 9 bases outside the gene matches. The CDR3 runs to 18 residues. Per the germline V gene, CDR1 is MRHNA and CDR2 is SNTAGT. The CDR3 bases are TGTGCCAGCAGTGACCCCACGGGACTAGCGGAGATCTACAATGAGCAGTTCTTC. As protein: CASSDPTGLAEIYNEQFF.

V and J are TRBV11-2 and TRBJ2-5; perhaps TRBD2 as D (6 bases). Germline CDR1 and CDR2: SGHAT and FQNNGV. The CDR3 is 19 amino acids. V was shortened by 1 base and J by 4 bases, with 25 bases between the two germline ends. CDR3 coding DNA: TGTGCCAGCAGCTTAGGGACGGGCTTACGGGGGTGGGTGGGAGAGACCCAGTACTTC. It is translated as CASSLGTGLRGWVGETQYF. Filled out from reference TRBV11-2 and TRBJ2-5, the complete variable domain reads EAGVAQSPRYKIIEKRQSVAFWCNPISGHATLYWYQQILGQGPKLLIQFQNNGVVDDSQLPKDRFSAERLKGVDSTLKIQPAKLEDSAVYLCASSLGTGLRGWVGETQYFGPGTRLLVL.

V gene TRBV2 combines with J gene TRBJ2-7; a weak D match, TRBD1 (5 bases). Trimming removed 3 bases at V and 2 bases at J, with 8 bases between. Germline assignment: CDR1 SNHLY and CDR2 FYNNEI. The CDR3 extends over 13 amino acids. CDR3 in amino acids: CASSETVPYEQYF. CDR3 in DNA: TGTGCCAGCAGTGAGACAGTCCCCTACGAGCAGTACTTC. Full variable domain (missing parts from reference TRBV2 and TRBJ2-7): EPEVTQTPSHQVTQMGQEVILRCVPISNHLYFYWYRQILGQKVEFLVSFYNNEISEKSEIFDDQFSVERPDGSNFTLKIRSTKLEDSAMYFCASSETVPYEQYFGPGTRLTVT.

This clone was detected a few times. This sequence joins TRBV28 and TRBJ1-1; weak D call: TRBD1 (5 bases). The CDR3 runs to 14 residues. Trimming cost V 5 bases and J 1 base, with 11 bases left between them. Germline CDR1 is MDHEN and CDR2 is SYDVKM. CDR3 sequence: CASSQYQGNTEAFF. In DNA, the CDR3 is TGTGCCAGCAGTCAGTATCAGGGGAACACTGAAGCTTTCTTT.

This chain uses TRBV10-1 with TRBJ2-1; perhaps TRBD2 as D (6 bases). Trimming took 0 bases from V and 6 from J, leaving 18 bases between them. The CDR3 has 17 amino acids. Germline values: CDR1 WNHNN, CDR2 SYGVQD (reference sequence). This CDR3 is CASSESGPGLIINEQFF. CDR3 DNA sequence: TGCGCCAGCAGTGAGTCGGGGCCGGGACTTATTATCAATGAGCAGTTCTTC.